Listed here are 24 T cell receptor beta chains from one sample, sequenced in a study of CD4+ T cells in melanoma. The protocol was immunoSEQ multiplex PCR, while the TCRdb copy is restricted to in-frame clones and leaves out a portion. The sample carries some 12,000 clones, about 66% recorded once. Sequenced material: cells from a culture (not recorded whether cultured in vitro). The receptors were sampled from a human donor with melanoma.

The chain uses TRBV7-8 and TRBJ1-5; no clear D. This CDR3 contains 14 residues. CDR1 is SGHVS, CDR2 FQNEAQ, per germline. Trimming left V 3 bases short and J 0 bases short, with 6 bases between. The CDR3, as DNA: TGTGCCAGCAGCTTTCGGGGTAGCAATCAGCCCCAGCATTTT. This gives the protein CASSFRGSNQPQHF.

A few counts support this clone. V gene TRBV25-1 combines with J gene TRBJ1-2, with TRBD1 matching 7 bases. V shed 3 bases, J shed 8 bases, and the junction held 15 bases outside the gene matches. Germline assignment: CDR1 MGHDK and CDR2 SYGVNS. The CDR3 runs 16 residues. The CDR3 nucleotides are TGTGCCAGCAGTGAGGGGAGACAGGGTATAGGAAGGGGCTACACCTTC. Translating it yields CASSEGRQGIGRGYTF.

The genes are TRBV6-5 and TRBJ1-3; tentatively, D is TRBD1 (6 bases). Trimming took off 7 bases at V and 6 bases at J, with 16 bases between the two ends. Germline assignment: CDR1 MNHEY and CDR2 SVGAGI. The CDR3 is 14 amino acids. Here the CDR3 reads CASTPGTRTNTIYF. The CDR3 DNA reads TGTGCCAGCACCCCCGGGACAAGGACAAACACCATATATTTT.

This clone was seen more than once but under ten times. The CDR3 DNA reads as TGTGCCAGCATCGGGCAAAACTATGGCTACACCTTC. It specifies CASIGQNYGYTF. This chain uses TRBV27 with TRBJ1-2; D not resolved. Germline lookup yields CDR1 MNHEY and CDR2 SMNVEV (reference sequence). The CDR3 totals 12 residues. V lost 7 bases, J lost 2 bases, and 8 bases lay in between.

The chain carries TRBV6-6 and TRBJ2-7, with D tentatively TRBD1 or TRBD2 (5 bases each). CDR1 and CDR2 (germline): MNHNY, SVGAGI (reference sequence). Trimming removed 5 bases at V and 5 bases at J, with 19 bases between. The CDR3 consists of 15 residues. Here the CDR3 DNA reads TGTGCCAGCAGTGCCGCCGGGGCCGCGGCTGACGAGCAGTACTTC. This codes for CASSAAGAAADEQYF.

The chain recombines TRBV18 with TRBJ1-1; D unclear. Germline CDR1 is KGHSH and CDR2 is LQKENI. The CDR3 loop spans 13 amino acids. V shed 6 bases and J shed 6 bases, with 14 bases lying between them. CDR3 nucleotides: TGTGCCAGCTCCTCGGGGAGGGAGGCTGAAGCTTTCTTT. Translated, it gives CASSSGREAEAFF. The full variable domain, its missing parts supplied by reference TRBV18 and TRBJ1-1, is NAGVMQNPRHLVRRRGQEARLRCSPMKGHSHVYWYRQLPEEGLKFMVYLQKENIIDESGMPKERFSAEFPKEGPSILRIQQVVRGDSAAYFCASSSGREAEAFFGQGTRLTVV.

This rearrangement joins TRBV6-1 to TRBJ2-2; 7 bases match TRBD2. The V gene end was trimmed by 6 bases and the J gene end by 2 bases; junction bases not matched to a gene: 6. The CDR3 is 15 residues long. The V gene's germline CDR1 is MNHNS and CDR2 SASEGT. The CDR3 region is CASRNSGLNTGELFF. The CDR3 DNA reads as TGTGCCAGCAGAAATAGCGGGCTCAACACCGGGGAGCTGTTTTTT.

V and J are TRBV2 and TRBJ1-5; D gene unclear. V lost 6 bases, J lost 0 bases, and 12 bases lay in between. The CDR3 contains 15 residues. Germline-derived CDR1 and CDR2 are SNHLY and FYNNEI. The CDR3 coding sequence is TGTGCCAGCAGACCGGACGGTGATAGCAATCAGCCCCAGCATTTT. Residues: CASRPDGDSNQPQHF. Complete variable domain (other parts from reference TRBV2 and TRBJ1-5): EPEVTQTPSHQVTQMGQEVILRCVPISNHLYFYWYRQILGQKVEFLVSFYNNEISEKSEIFDDQFSVERPDGSNFTLKIRSTKLEDSAMYFCASRPDGDSNQPQHFGDGTRLSIL.

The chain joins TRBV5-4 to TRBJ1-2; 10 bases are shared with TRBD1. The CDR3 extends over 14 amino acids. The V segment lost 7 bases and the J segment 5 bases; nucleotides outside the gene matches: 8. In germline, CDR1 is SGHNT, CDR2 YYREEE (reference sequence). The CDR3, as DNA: TGTGCCAGCGGAGACAGGGGGCTTCGGTATGGCTACACCTTC. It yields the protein CASGDRGLRYGYTF.

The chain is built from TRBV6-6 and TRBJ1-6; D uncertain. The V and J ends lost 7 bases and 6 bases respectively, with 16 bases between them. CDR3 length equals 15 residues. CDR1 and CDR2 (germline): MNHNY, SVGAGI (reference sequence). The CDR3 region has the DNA TGTGCCAGCACTAACGCCCCTGATTTTAATTCACCCCTCCACTTT. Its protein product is CASTNAPDFNSPLHF.

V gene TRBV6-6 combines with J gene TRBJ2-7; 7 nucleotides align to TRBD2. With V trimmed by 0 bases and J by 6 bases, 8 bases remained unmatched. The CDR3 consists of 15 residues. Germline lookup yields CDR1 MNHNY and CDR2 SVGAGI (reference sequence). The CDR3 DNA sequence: TGTGCCAGCAGTTACTCAAGCGGGGTTTCCCCCGAGCAGTACTTC. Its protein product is CASSYSSGVSPEQYF.

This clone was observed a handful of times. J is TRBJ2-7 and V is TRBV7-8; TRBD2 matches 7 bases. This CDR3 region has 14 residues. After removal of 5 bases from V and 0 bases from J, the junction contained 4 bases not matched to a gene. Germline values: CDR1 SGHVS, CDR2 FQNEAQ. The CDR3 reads CASSMSGASYEQYF. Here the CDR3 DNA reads TGTGCCAGCAGCATGAGCGGGGCCTCCTACGAGCAGTACTTC.

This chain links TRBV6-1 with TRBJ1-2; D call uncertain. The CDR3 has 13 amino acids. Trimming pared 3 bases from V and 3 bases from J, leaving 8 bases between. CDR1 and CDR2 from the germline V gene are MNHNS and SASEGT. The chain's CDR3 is CASSDTGDYGYTF. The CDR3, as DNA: TGTGCCAGCAGTGATACGGGTGACTATGGCTACACCTTC.

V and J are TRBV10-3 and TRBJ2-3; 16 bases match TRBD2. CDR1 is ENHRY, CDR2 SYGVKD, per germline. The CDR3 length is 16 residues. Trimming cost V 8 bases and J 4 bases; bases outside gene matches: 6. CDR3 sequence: CAIGTSGGAIADTQYF. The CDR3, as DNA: TGTGCCATCGGGACTAGCGGGGGGGCCATCGCAGATACGCAGTATTTT.

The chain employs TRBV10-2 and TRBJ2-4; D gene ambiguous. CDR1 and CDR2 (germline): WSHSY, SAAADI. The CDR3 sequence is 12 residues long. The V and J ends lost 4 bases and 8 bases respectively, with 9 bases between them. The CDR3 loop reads CASSGGFDIQYF. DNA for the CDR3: TGCGCCAGCAGTGGGGGATTTGACATTCAGTACTTC.

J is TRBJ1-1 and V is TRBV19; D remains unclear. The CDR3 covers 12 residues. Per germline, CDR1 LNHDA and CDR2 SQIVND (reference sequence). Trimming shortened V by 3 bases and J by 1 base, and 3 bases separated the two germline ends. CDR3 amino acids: CASSMGNTEAFF. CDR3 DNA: TGTGCCAGTAGTATGGGGAACACTGAAGCTTTCTTT.

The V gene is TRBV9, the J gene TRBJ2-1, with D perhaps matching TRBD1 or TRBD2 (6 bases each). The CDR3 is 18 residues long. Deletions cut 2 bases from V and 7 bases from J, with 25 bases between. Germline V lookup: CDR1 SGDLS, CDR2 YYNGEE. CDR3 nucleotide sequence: TGTGCCAGCAGCGTGGCCCCTACCCGGGGGCACGGTTCAAATGAGCAGTTCTTC. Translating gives CASSVAPTRGHGSNEQFF.

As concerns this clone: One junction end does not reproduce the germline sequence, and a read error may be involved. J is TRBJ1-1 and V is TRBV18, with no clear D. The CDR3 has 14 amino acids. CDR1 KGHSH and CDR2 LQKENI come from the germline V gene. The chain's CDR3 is CASSPLTRNTKAFF. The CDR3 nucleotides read TGTGCCAGCTCACCACTTACCAGGAACACTAAAGCTTTCTTT.

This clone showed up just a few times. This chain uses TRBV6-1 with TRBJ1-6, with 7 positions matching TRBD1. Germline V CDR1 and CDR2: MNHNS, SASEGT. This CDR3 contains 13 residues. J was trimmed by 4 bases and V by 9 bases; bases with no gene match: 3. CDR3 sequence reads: CASRGPYNSPLHF. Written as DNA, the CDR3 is TGTGCCAGTAGGGGGCCATATAATTCACCCCTCCACTTT.

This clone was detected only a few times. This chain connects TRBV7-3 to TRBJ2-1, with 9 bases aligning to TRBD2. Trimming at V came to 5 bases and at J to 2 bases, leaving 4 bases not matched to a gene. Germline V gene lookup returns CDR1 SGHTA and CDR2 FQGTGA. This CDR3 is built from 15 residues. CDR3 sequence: CASSPRLAAYNEQFF. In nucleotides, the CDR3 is TGTGCCAGCAGCCCCCGACTAGCGGCCTACAATGAGCAGTTCTTC.

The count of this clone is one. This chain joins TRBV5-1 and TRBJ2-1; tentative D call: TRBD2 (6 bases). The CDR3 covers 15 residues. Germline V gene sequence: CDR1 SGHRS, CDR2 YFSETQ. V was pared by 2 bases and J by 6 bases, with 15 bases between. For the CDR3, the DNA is TGCGCCAGCAGCTTACTAGCAGCCGCAGGCAATGAGCAGTTCTTC. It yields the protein CASSLLAAAGNEQFF.

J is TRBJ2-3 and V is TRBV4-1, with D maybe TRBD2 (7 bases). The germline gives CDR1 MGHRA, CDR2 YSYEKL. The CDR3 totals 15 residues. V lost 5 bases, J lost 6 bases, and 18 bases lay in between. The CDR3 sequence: CASSARGPPGDTQYF. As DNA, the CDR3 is TGCGCCAGCAGCGCGCGGGGGCCCCCGGGGGATACGCAGTATTTT.

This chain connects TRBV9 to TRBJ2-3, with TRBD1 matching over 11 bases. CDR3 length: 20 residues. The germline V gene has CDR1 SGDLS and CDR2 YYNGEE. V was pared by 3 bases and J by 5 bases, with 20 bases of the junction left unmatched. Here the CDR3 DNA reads TGTGCCAGCAGCGGCCATTGGGACAGGGGGTCTTCGTGGCCACTAGATACGCAGTATTTT. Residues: CASSGHWDRGSSWPLDTQYF.

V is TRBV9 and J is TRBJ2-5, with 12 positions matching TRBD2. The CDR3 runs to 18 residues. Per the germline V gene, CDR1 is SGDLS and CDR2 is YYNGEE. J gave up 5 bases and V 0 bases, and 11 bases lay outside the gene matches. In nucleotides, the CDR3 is TGTGCCAGCAGCGTAGGGCTAGCGGGGGGGCAGAATGTCGAGACCCAGTACTTC. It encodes CASSVGLAGGQNVETQYF. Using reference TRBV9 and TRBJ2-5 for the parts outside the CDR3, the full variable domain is DSGVTQTPKHLITATGQRVTLRCSPRSGDLSVYWYQQSLDQGLQFLIQYYNGEERAKGNILERFSAQQFPDLHSELNLSSLELGDSALYFCASSVGLAGGQNVETQYFGPGTRLLVL.